Reported below is one TCR beta chain. Original analysis: Estimation of nucleated cell counts was performed using reference gene primer amplification. Using immunoSEQ multiplex PCR, the repertoire was profiled, and TCRdb retains in-frame clones only, with some absent. The V and J calls and clone size come from that table; D and trimming were worked out from the DNA. The sample includes some 150,000 clones, 78% of them seen just once. V gave up 6 bases and J gave up 12 bases, with 15 bases separating them. The germline V gene encodes CDR1 SEHNR and CDR2 FQNEAQ (reference sequence). This CDR3 contains 13 residues. The data are from a study of blood T cell repertoires in COVID-19.

The receptor's source is a woman aged 45-60 years who had recovered from COVID-19. Sample: PBMCs or T cells enriched from blood (not recorded which). This chain links TRBV7-9 with TRBJ1-6, with unresolved D. Here the CDR3 DNA reads TGTGCCAGCAGTACCCCGTCTATCGGACCCCTCCACTTT. Encoded protein: CASSTPSIGPLHF.